This TCR beta chain is from a study of T cell changes during pregnancy in multiple sclerosis. The CDR3 totals 13 residues. Trimming left V 4 bases short and J 5 bases short, with 11 bases between. The germline gives CDR1 SQVTM, CDR2 ANQGSEA. Only in-frame clones appear in the TCRdb table, and some are missing; sequencing was by immunoSEQ multiplex PCR. The sample has about 67,000 clones, 92% seen once. The TCR comes from a female donor in good health, enrolled as a control in a pregnancy study. The V gene is TRBV29-1, the J gene TRBJ2-2; D is ambiguous. The sequencing here drew on peripheral blood, taken in the second trimester of pregnancy. CDR3 sequence reads: CSVVPVRTGELFF. DNA of the CDR3: TGCAGCGTTGTGCCGGTTCGGACCGGGGAGCTGTTTTTT.